This entry is about one T cell receptor beta chain. This clonotype has ten or more counts. Its antigen remains undetermined. The sample holds no much larger clone one base away, and base qualities are not on file. These data are taken from a study of T-cell reconstitution after alpha-beta-depleted transplantation in children (dated by TCRdb to about 2016). Background on the whole study: Using TCR repertoire profiling, the study followed T-cell immune reconstitution in a quantitative way in children after TCRalphabeta/CD19-depleted allogeneic hematopoietic cell transplantation.

Libraries were made using PCR. The data were produced on an Illumina HiSeq 2500. To normalize quantification of the TCRbeta repertoire, the TCR libraries were built with molecular barcoding that relied on unique molecular identifiers. The public reads were run again by TCRdb, first through fastp at Q25 and then through MiXCR, and only productive beta chains were kept. One record per CDR3 amino acid sequence lists the most common genes and DNA. The sample table holds 200,000 to 250,000 distinct CDR3 sequences, of which around 12% were seen once. The ten largest clones represent 2% to 3% of the sample. This sequence originates from a human donor who donated a stem cell graft to a child with acute lymphoblastic leukemia. This specimen was PBMCs from the stem cell graft donor, taken from the stem cell graft.

The nucleotide sequence is given as TGTGCCAGCAGTCCCAAGGGTGACGGTTTTGAGACCCAGTACTTC. Its translation reads: CASSPKGDGFETQYF. This chain is built from TRBV28 and TRBJ2-5; the D gene is not confidently resolved. The V end loses 5 bases and the J end loses 5 bases, and a stretch of 18 bases separates them. From the germline V gene, CDR1 is MDHEN and CDR2 is SYDVKM. Taken from cysteine to phenylalanine, the CDR3 has 15 residues. Just the 45-base CDR3 DNA is kept, in frame starting at base 1.